These T cell receptor beta chains were read from a single sample in a study of T cell changes during pregnancy in multiple sclerosis. The data were produced by immunoSEQ multiplex PCR, yet TCRdb's version contains in-frame clones alone and is incomplete. This table has approximately 37,000 clones, around nine tenths appearing once. Sequencing was performed on CD4+ T cells from peripheral blood mononuclear cells, taken in the third trimester of pregnancy. Receptor source: a female donor in good health, enrolled as a control in a pregnancy study. The CDR3 runs from the conserved cysteine through the conserved F or W. D genes are given only for firm matches. Expanded clones get a size class; other rows say once, few or many, or leave the size out.

v_call	cdr3_length	j_call	clone_size	d_call	cdr3_nt	cdr3_aa
TRBV6-1	13	TRBJ1-1	NA	TRBD1	TGTGCCAGCAGGGACAGGTTGAACACTGAAGCTTTCTTT	CASRDRLNTEAFF
TRBV18	13	TRBJ1-1	NA	TRBD1	TGTGCCAGCTCACCCGGGACAGGGACTGAAGCTTTCTTT	CASSPGTGTEAFF
TRBV5-6	17	TRBJ1-5	once	TRBD1	TGTGCCAGCAGCGCGGGGGCCCTGACAGGGGAGGTAGGAACCCAGCATTTT	CASSAGALTGEVGTQHF
TRBV6-6	15	TRBJ1-6	NA	TRBD1	TGTGCCAGCAGTTACGACAGGGTGAGTCATTCACCCCTCCACTTT	CASSYDRVSHSPLHF
TRBV10-3	16	TRBJ2-3	NA	TRBD2	TGTGCCATCAGTGATCCCCTAGCGGGAGACCCCGATACGCAGTATTTT	CAISDPLAGDPDTQYF
TRBV28	11	TRBJ2-7	NA	NA	TGTGCCAGCACAACTACCTACGAGCAGTACTTC	CASTTTYEQYF
TRBV6-5	14	TRBJ1-6	NA	NA	TGTGCCAGCAGTTACGGGCAACCGAGCACACCCCTCCACTTT	CASSYGQPSTPLHF
TRBV11-3	13	TRBJ1-3	NA	NA	TGTGCCAGCAGCTTAGGCCTGGGAGACACCATATATTTT	CASSLGLGDTIYF
TRBV6-5	15	TRBJ2-1	NA	TRBD1	TGTGCCAGCAGAGAATCAGGGGGCATGGACAATGAGCAGTTCTTC	CASRESGGMDNEQFF
TRBV18	14	TRBJ1-5	NA	NA	TGTGCCAGCTCACCAGGAGGGGGCAATCAGCCCCAGCATTTT	CASSPGGGNQPQHF
TRBV5-1	15	TRBJ2-7	NA	TRBD2	TGCGCCAGCAGCTTGGAGCGGGGGGCTATCTACGAGCAGTACTTC	CASSLERGAIYEQYF
TRBV28	15	TRBJ2-7	NA	TRBD2	TGTGCCAGCAACTTAGCGGGGGACTTCTCCTACGAGCAGTACTTC	CASNLAGDFSYEQYF
TRBV2	14	TRBJ2-2	NA	TRBD2	TGTGCCAGTAGCGGGAGGGATGGGAACGGGGAGCTGTTTTTT	CASSGRDGNGELFF
TRBV19	19	TRBJ2-4	once	TRBD2	TGTGCCAGTAGAAACCGTATCCGCGGGAGGGCCAAAAACAAAAACATTCAGTACTTC	CASRNRIRGRAKNKNIQYF
TRBV5-1	15	TRBJ1-3	few	NA	TGCGCCAGCAGTCCCACAGGGACCTCTGGAAACACCATATATTTT	CASSPTGTSGNTIYF
TRBV5-6	13	TRBJ1-4	NA	NA	TGTGCCAGCAGTTTTGGGGGCGGTGAAAAACTGTTTTTT	CASSFGGGEKLFF
TRBV2	15	TRBJ2-4	NA	NA	TGTGCCAGCAAAATCACCAGCGGAGCCAAAAACATTCAGTACTTC	CASKITSGAKNIQYF
TRBV7-2	12	TRBJ2-3	once	NA	TGTGCCAGCAGCTGGACAGCAGATACGCAGTATTTT	CASSWTADTQYF
TRBV11-2	13	TRBJ1-4	NA	TRBD1	TGTGCCAGCAGCTTCGGACAGGCGGAAAAACTGTTTTTT	CASSFGQAEKLFF
TRBV19	13	TRBJ2-5	NA	NA	TGTGCCAGTAGTATATTCGGGGAAGAGACCCAGTACTTC	CASSIFGEETQYF
TRBV6-1	12	TRBJ2-7	NA	NA	TGTGCCAGTGACAAGAGCTCCTACGAGCAGTACTTC	CASDKSSYEQYF
TRBV11-2	16	TRBJ2-5	once	NA	TGTGCCAGCAGCTTTCGCATGCCAATCTCGGGAGAGACCCAGTACTTC	CASSFRMPISGETQYF
TRBV28	13	TRBJ1-5	NA	NA	TGTGCCAGCGAACGACTAGGCAATCAGCCCCAGCATTTT	CASERLGNQPQHF
TRBV7-9	14	TRBJ2-3	NA	NA	TGTGCCAGCAGCTTAGGACAGAGCACAGATACGCAGTATTTT	CASSLGQSTDTQYF
TRBV19	15	TRBJ2-5	NA	TRBD1	TGTGCCAGTAGTGTACAGGGGGGCCCCCTAGAGACCCAGTACTTC	CASSVQGGPLETQYF
TRBV19	16	TRBJ2-4	NA	TRBD2	TGTGCCAGTAGTAGGGGGGGGTCGCTAGCCAAAAACATTCAGTACTTC	CASSRGGSLAKNIQYF
TRBV18	14	TRBJ1-2	NA	NA	TGTGCCAGCTCACCCGGGACTGAAGTTTATGGCTACACCTTC	CASSPGTEVYGYTF
TRBV27	10	TRBJ2-7	NA	NA	TGTCCCTGGAGCTCATACGAGCAGTACTTC	CPWSSYEQYF
TRBV5-8	14	TRBJ2-5	NA	TRBD1	TGTGCCAGCAGCCGGGGGACAGGGCAAGAGACCCAGTACTTC	CASSRGTGQETQYF
TRBV28	11	TRBJ1-2	NA	NA	TGTGCCAGCAGTTGGAGGGGTGGCTACACCTTC	CASSWRGGYTF
TRBV5-1	18	TRBJ2-7	medium-sized	TRBD1	TGCGCCAGCAGCTTGTGGGCGTCCGGACAGGGACAGATGTACGAGCAGTACTTC	CASSLWASGQGQMYEQYF
TRBV27	12	TRBJ2-5	NA	NA	TGTGCCAGCGGGAGGATACAAGAGACCCAGTACTTC	CASGRIQETQYF
TRBV2	13	TRBJ1-2	NA	NA	TGTGCCAGCAGTAGCTCAGGGTTCGGTGGCTACACCTTC	CASSSSGFGGYTF
TRBV9	15	TRBJ2-7	NA	TRBD2	TGTGCCAGCAGCGCCGGGACTAGCGGGATCTACGAGCAGTACTTC	CASSAGTSGIYEQYF
TRBV5-4	13	TRBJ2-1	once	TRBD2	TGTGCCAGCATGACTAGCGGGAGGAATGAGCAGTTCTTC	CASMTSGRNEQFF
TRBV30	17	TRBJ2-1	NA	TRBD2	TGTGCCTGGAGTGGAGTCGGACTAGCCAGAGCGGGGTATGAGCAGTTCTTC	CAWSGVGLARAGYEQFF
TRBV5-6	15	TRBJ1-4	NA	TRBD1	TGTGCCAGCAGCTTACTTAGCAGGGGGGAAAGGGAACTGTTTTTT	CASSLLSRGERELFF
TRBV7-2	15	TRBJ1-2	NA	TRBD1	TGTGCCAGCAGCTTAGATGGACAGGGGGCCCTCGGCTACACCTTC	CASSLDGQGALGYTF
TRBV29-1	13	TRBJ1-1	NA	TRBD1	TGCAGCGTTTCGGGACAGAGGAACACTGAAGCTTTCTTT	CSVSGQRNTEAFF
TRBV2	14	TRBJ2-3	NA	NA	TGTGCCAGCAGTGAGGGGGGGCTTGCAGATACGCAGTATTTT	CASSEGGLADTQYF
TRBV14	19	TRBJ1-6	NA	NA	TGTGCCAGCAGCCAAGAAGGTCAGGGCATGTGGTCCTATAATTCACCCCTCCACTTT	CASSQEGQGMWSYNSPLHF
TRBV11-2	13	TRBJ2-7	NA	NA	TGTGCCAGCAGCTCACAACTCGAGGAGGTGCAGTACTTC	CASSSQLEEVQYF
TRBV28	17	TRBJ2-7	once	NA	TGTGCCAGCAGTTTATCATACTGGAAGCGGACGGAAAGGGAGCAGTACTTC	CASSLSYWKRTEREQYF
TRBV7-9	13	TRBJ2-5	NA	NA	TGTGCCAGCAGCTCCCTCCTGACGGGGACCCAGTACTTC	CASSSLLTGTQYF
TRBV7-9	14	TRBJ2-3	NA	NA	TGTGCCAGCAGCTTGGAGGGAAGAGCAGATACGCAGTATTTT	CASSLEGRADTQYF
TRBV10-2	14	TRBJ2-7	NA	TRBD1	TGCGCCAGCAGATCCGGGACAGGGATCGGGGAGCAGTACTTC	CASRSGTGIGEQYF
TRBV7-3	14	TRBJ1-1	NA	NA	TGTGCCAGCAGCTCGCGGGGGGGGAACACTGAAGCTTTCTTT	CASSSRGGNTEAFF
TRBV4-1	20	TRBJ1-1	NA	TRBD1	TGCGCCAGCAGCCAAGATTTAAGGGGACAGGGGAAAAGGCGGGACACTGAAGCTTTCTTT	CASSQDLRGQGKRRDTEAFF
TRBV6-6	13	TRBJ1-3	NA	NA	TGTGCCAGCAGACCGGGGGTCCGAAACACCATATATTTT	CASRPGVRNTIYF
TRBV7-3	15	TRBJ2-1	NA	TRBD1	TGTGCCAGCAGTCCGGACAGGGGATCCTACAATGAGCAGTTCTTC	CASSPDRGSYNEQFF